One and the same sample provided the 15 T cell receptor beta chains below, sequenced in a study of tumour-infiltrating T cells in Burkitt lymphoma. Produced via immunoSEQ multiplex PCR; TCRdb's table is partial and in-frame only. Here the sample spans some 6,500 clones, about 9.4% being singletons. The sequenced sample consisted of tumor tissue. Source of these receptors: a human donor with diffuse large B-cell lymphoma.

The chain combines TRBV7-6 with TRBJ2-2; D remains ambiguous. The CDR3 spans 13 residues. The germline V and J ends were trimmed by 5 bases and 6 bases, with 10 bases remaining between them. The germline V gene encodes CDR1 SGHVS and CDR2 FNYEAQ. CDR3 nucleotide sequence: TGTGCCAGCAGCCCTGAGTTGGCCGGGGAGCTGTTTTTT. It specifies CASSPELAGELFF.

The chain carries TRBV6-5 and TRBJ2-2; D might be TRBD1 (6 bases). The CDR3 consists of 15 residues. The V gene lost 5 bases and the J gene lost 4 bases, with 14 bases spanning the gap. Looked up from germline, CDR1 is MNHEY and CDR2 is SVGAGI. CDR3 in amino acids: CASSGDTRITGELFF. The CDR3 nucleotides read TGTGCCAGCAGTGGGGACACGCGAATCACCGGGGAGCTGTTTTTT.

The V gene is TRBV28, the J gene TRBJ2-2; TRBD1 aligns across 9 bases. CDR1 MDHEN and CDR2 SYDVKM come from the germline V gene. The CDR3 is 17 amino acids. Germline trimming cut 6 bases from V and 1 base from J; bases unmatched to any gene: 9. CDR3 sequence: CASSHLRTGVNTGELFF. CDR3 bases: TGTGCCAGCAGCCATCTTCGGACAGGGGTGAACACCGGGGAGCTGTTTTTT.

By proportion, this clone is medium-sized. This rearrangement joins TRBV19 to TRBJ2-2; D tentatively reads TRBD1 or TRBD2 (6 bases each). The V and J ends lost 9 bases and 6 bases respectively, with 17 bases between them. Germline V gene lookup returns CDR1 LNHDA and CDR2 SQIVND (reference sequence). The CDR3 spans 14 residues. Here the CDR3 reads CASKASGAPGELFF. CDR3 DNA sequence: TGTGCCAGCAAGGCCTCGGGGGCTCCCGGGGAGCTGTTTTTT.

This chain links TRBV2 with TRBJ1-6; tentatively, D is TRBD1 (5 bases). Per the germline V gene, CDR1 is SNHLY and CDR2 is FYNNEI. V was pared by 7 bases and J by 7 bases, with 11 bases between. The CDR3 runs to 13 residues. CDR3 amino acids: CASKDIGNSPLHF. Here the CDR3 DNA reads TGTGCCAGCAAGGACATAGGGAATTCACCCCTCCACTTT.

The chain recombines TRBV12-5 with TRBJ2-1; perhaps TRBD1 as D (5 bases). The CDR3 consists of 19 residues. V lost 4 bases to trimming and J lost 3 bases, with 25 bases between them. Germline CDR1 is LGHNT and CDR2 is FRNRAP. The CDR3 region has the DNA TGTGCTAGTGGTTCCCCTTCTGAGGCCATCGCAGGGAACTACAATGAGCAGTTCTTC. Residues: CASGSPSEAIAGNYNEQFF.

This clone was seen only a few times. This chain connects TRBV9 to TRBJ2-1, with a possible D match to TRBD2 (5 bases). Trimming shortened V by 2 bases and J by 9 bases, and 12 bases separated the two germline ends. The CDR3 contains 13 residues. The germline CDR1 and CDR2 sequences are SGDLS and YYNGEE. Written as DNA, the CDR3 is TGTGCCAGCAGCGTCTTCGATCGGGGTGAGCAGTTCTTC. It is translated as CASSVFDRGEQFF.

The V gene is TRBV27, the J gene TRBJ2-3; D gene uncertain. V lost 0 bases and J lost 8, with 15 bases in between. There are 15 residues in the CDR3. Germline lookup yields CDR1 MNHEY and CDR2 SMNVEV (reference sequence). Here the CDR3 DNA reads TGTGCCAGCAGTTTATCCGCACTGCTGATAGGTACGCAGTATTTT. Translating gives CASSLSALLIGTQYF.

This clone was counted only a few times. DNA for the CDR3: TGTGCCAGCAGCTTAGCAGCCATCGGAGATGAAAAACTGTTTTTT. Protein sequence: CASSLAAIGDEKLFF. The chain recombines TRBV7-9 with TRBJ1-4; D not certain. V was cut by 0 bases and J by 6 bases, with 11 bases left in between. The germline V gene has CDR1 SEHNR and CDR2 FQNEAQ (reference sequence). CDR3 length equals 15 residues.

This clone was seen a few times. The chain employs TRBV14 and TRBJ2-7; unclear D gene. The CDR3 has 15 residues. V was trimmed by 0 bases and J by 0 bases, leaving 9 bases between them. Germline V gene sequence: CDR1 SGHDN, CDR2 FVKESK. CDR3 amino acids: CASSQELQSSYEQYF. The CDR3 region has the DNA TGTGCCAGCAGCCAAGAATTACAGAGCTCCTACGAGCAGTACTTC.

The sample holds a few counts of this clone. J is TRBJ2-2 and V is TRBV18; D remains unclear. The CDR3 consists of 14 residues. In germline, CDR1 is KGHSH, CDR2 LQKENI. Trimming removed 4 bases at V and 0 bases at J, with 6 bases between. DNA of the CDR3: TGTGCCAGCTCACAAACTACGAACACCGGGGAGCTGTTTTTT. Its translation is CASSQTTNTGELFF.

A few counts support this clone. The chain couples TRBV27 to TRBJ1-4; TRBD1 is a possible D gene (5 bases). Trimming stripped 6 bases from V and 8 bases from J, with 13 bases between. This CDR3 region has 13 residues. CDR1 is MNHEY, CDR2 SMNVEV, per germline (reference sequence). The DNA of the CDR3 is TGTGCCAGCAGCCTCAGGGTCGGAGAAAAACTGTTTTTT. This translates into CASSLRVGEKLFF.

J is TRBJ2-7 and V is TRBV29-1, with 12 positions matching TRBD1. This CDR3 has 13 residues. V was clipped by 7 bases and J by 6 bases; unmatched bases: 7. The V gene's germline CDR1 is SQVTM and CDR2 ANQGSEA. DNA of the CDR3: TGCAGCGCATACCGGGACAGGGGGCGCGAGCAGTACTTC. Translating it yields CSAYRDRGREQYF.

This clone was detected only a few times. The chain combines TRBV7-9 with TRBJ2-6; D is unclear. Germline V gives CDR1 SEHNR, CDR2 FQNEAQ (reference sequence). The CDR3 loop spans 19 amino acids. V lost 0 bases and J lost 2, with 17 bases in between. The CDR3 is CASSLASVRIPPGANVLTF. The CDR3 DNA reads TGTGCCAGCAGCTTAGCGTCAGTGAGAATTCCCCCTGGGGCCAACGTCCTGACTTTC.

V gene TRBV5-6 combines with J gene TRBJ2-3; maybe TRBD1 (5 bases). CDR3 length: 13 amino acids. Germline CDR1 SGHDT, CDR2 YYEEEE. Trimming removed 4 bases from V and 3 bases from J, with 9 bases in between. The DNA of the CDR3 is TGTGCCAGCAGCCTTCCAGGGACAGATACGCAGTATTTT. It is translated as CASSLPGTDTQYF.